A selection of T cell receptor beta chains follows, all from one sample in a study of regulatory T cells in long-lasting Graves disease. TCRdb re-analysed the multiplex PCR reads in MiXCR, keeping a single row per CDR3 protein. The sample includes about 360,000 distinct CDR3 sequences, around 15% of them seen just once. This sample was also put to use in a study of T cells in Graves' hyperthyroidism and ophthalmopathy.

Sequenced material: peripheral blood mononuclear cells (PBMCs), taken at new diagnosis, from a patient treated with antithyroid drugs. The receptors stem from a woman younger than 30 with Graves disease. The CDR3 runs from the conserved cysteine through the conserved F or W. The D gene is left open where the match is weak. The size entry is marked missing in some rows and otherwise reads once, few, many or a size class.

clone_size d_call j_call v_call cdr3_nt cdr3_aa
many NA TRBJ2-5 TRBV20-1 TGCAGTGCTAGTAGGCTAGCGCCATCCCAAGAGACCCAGTACTTC CSASRLAPSQETQYF
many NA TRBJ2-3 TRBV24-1 TGTGCCACCAGTGAGACGGGACTCCCCCGGGGGACAGATACGCAGTATTTT CATSETGLPRGTDTQYF
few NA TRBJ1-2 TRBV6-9 TGTGCCAGCAGTTCGACAGGATCTAACTATGGCTACACCTTC CASSSTGSNYGYTF
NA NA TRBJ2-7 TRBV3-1 TGTGCCAGCAGCCAACGGCTAGCACAACTCAACTACGAGCAGTACTTC CASSQRLAQLNYEQYF
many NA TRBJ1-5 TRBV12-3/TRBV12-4 TGTGCCAGCGGGGAAGGTGGCGGTCACGGGCCCCAGCATTTT CASGEGGGHGPQHF
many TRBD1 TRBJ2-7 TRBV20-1 TGCAGTGCTCAAACTTGGACAGGGGGCCCCTACGAGCAGTACTTC CSAQTWTGGPYEQYF
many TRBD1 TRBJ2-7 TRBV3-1 TGTGCCAGCAGCCAAGCGGGACAGGTTGGCGAGCAGTACTTC CASSQAGQVGEQYF
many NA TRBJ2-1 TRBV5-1 TGCGCCAGCAGCTTGGTGATAACGGGCCCCTCCTACAATGAGCAGTTCTTC CASSLVITGPSYNEQFF
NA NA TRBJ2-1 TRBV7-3 TGTGCCAGCAGCCCCCGGGACGCCTACAATGAGCAGTTCTTC CASSPRDAYNEQFF
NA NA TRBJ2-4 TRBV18 TGTGCCAGCCCGCCGTCGGGGGACATTCAGTACTTC CASPPSGDIQYF
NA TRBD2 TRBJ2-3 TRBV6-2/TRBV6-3 TGTGCCAGCAGGTCGGGGGGCGGGGGGCGGACAGATACGCAGTATTTT CASRSGGGGRTDTQYF
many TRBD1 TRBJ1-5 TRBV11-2 TGTGCCAGCATCTTGAGGGTAGCAGCTTTTGTATCGGGACAGAGCAAGCCCCAGCATTTT CASILRVAAFVSGQSKPQHF
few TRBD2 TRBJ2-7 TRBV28 TGTGCCAGCAGTTTAAACGGACCGCAGACTGGCGGGGGGTTGGGGCAGTACTTC CASSLNGPQTGGGLGQYF
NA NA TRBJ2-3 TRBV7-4 TGTGCCAGCAGCGTAGGGATCCTGGACAGATCAGTAAGCACAGATACGCAGTATTTT CASSVGILDRSVSTDTQYF
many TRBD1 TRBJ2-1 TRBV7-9 TGTGCCAGCAGCGCGAACAGGGGGCAGGGTTACAATGAGCAGTTCTTC CASSANRGQGYNEQFF
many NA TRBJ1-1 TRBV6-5 TGTGCCAGCAGTTATGTTAGGGAGACTGAAGCTTTCTTT CASSYVRETEAFF